The 11 T cell receptor beta chains below come from one sample, sequenced in a study of beta chain features in type 1 diabetes. As every portion of the isolated RNA was reverse transcribed, the sequencing read expressed TCRB transcripts. Some clones are missing from TCRdb's copy, which holds only in-frame ones; the method was immunoSEQ multiplex PCR. The sample has some 900,000 clones, about a sixth seen once. The sample comprised naive CD4+ T cells from blood. Receptors originate from a young woman in good health.

This clone was counted between two and nine times. The rearrangement uses TRBV5-1 and TRBJ2-1; no definite D call. The V gene lost 3 bases and the J gene lost 9 bases, with 7 bases spanning the gap. The CDR3 runs 11 residues. Germline lookup yields CDR1 SGHRS and CDR2 YFSETQ. The CDR3 reads CASSSGLEQFF. For the CDR3, the DNA is TGCGCCAGCAGCTCTGGGCTTGAGCAGTTCTTC.

The chain couples TRBV9 to TRBJ2-1; D possibly matches TRBD1 or TRBD2 (5 bases each). The germline V and J ends were trimmed by 4 bases and 10 bases, with 15 bases remaining between them. Germline-derived CDR1 and CDR2 are SGDLS and YYNGEE. This CDR3 is 13 amino acids long. CDR3 in amino acids: CASSSRPGPEQFF. The CDR3 region has the DNA TGTGCCAGCAGCTCCCGACCGGGGCCCGAGCAGTTCTTC.

This clone was detected only a few times. Other DNA sequences in the sample encode the same CDR3. The chain recombines TRBV20-1 with TRBJ2-1, with D unresolved. Germline V lookup: CDR1 DFQATT, CDR2 SNEGSKA (reference sequence). Trimming took 2 bases from V and 7 from J, leaving 3 bases between them. The CDR3 sequence is 10 residues long. The CDR3 reads CSARTNEQFF. For the CDR3, the DNA is TGCAGTGCTAGAACGAATGAGCAGTTCTTC.

This rearrangement joins TRBV19 to TRBJ2-3, with D perhaps being TRBD1 or TRBD2 (5 bases each). Looked up from germline, CDR1 is LNHDA and CDR2 is SQIVND (reference sequence). The CDR3 extends over 14 amino acids. Trimming left V 3 bases short and J 6 bases short, with 13 bases between. The CDR3 DNA reads TGTGCCAGTAGTATTTCGGGGACCAGGGATACGCAGTATTTT. This encodes CASSISGTRDTQYF.

The V call is TRBV5-6, the J call TRBJ2-1; a weak D match, TRBD1 (6 bases). V lost 3 bases and J lost 0, with 16 bases in between. The V gene's germline CDR1 is SGHDT and CDR2 YYEEEE. There are 17 residues in the CDR3. The CDR3 reads CASSSPWGLSSYNEQFF. In DNA, the CDR3 is TGTGCCAGCAGCTCACCATGGGGGCTGAGCTCCTACAATGAGCAGTTCTTC.

The V call is TRBV6-5, the J call TRBJ1-5; 9 bases map to TRBD1. The germline V gene encodes CDR1 MNHEY and CDR2 SVGAGI. The CDR3 extends over 15 amino acids. The V and J ends lost 2 bases and 6 bases, in that order; junction bases with no gene match: 5. The CDR3 region has the DNA TGTGCCAGCAGTTACGAAGGACAGGGGTTTCAGCCCCAGCATTTT. As protein: CASSYEGQGFQPQHF.

This clone has just a few counts. This chain uses TRBV29-1 with TRBJ2-7; possibly TRBD1 for D (6 bases). The CDR3 is 13 amino acids. Germline V gene lookup returns CDR1 SQVTM and CDR2 ANQGSEA. Trimming took off 3 bases at V and 2 bases at J, with 11 bases between the two ends. CDR3 amino acids: CSVEVDSPYEQYF. CDR3 coding DNA: TGCAGCGTTGAGGTGGACAGCCCCTACGAGCAGTACTTC.

This clone was counted between two and nine times. The chain employs TRBV7-2 and TRBJ2-1; 7 bases line up with TRBD2. J gave up 12 bases and V 3 bases, and 14 bases lay outside the gene matches. This CDR3 contains 15 residues. Germline CDR1 SGHTA, CDR2 FQGNSA. The CDR3, as DNA: TGTGCCAGCAGCTTTCGAAAATCTAGCGGACCTTGGCAGTTCTTC. Translation: CASSFRKSSGPWQFF.

This clone was seen a handful of times. V is TRBV5-6 and J is TRBJ2-1; TRBD1 agrees at 9 bases. CDR3 length equals 15 residues. The V and J ends lost 2 bases and 5 bases, in that order; junction bases with no gene match: 5. Germline-derived CDR1 and CDR2 are SGHDT and YYEEEE. CDR3 in DNA: TGTGCCAGCAGCTTCCGGGACAGGGCCCACAATGAGCAGTTCTTC. The encoded protein is CASSFRDRAHNEQFF.

This clone has more than one count but fewer than ten. This chain links TRBV7-6 with TRBJ1-1; 8 bases fit TRBD1. CDR3 length: 16 residues. Germline CDR1 and CDR2: SGHVS and FNYEAQ. Unmatched junction bases numbered 8, after V lost 5 bases and J lost 0 bases. DNA of the CDR3: TGTGCCAGCAGCCCCCCGACAGGGGCCATGAACACTGAAGCTTTCTTT. Protein sequence: CASSPPTGAMNTEAFF.

This chain uses TRBV2 with TRBJ2-2; D call uncertain. The germline V and J ends were trimmed by 4 bases and 2 bases, with 8 bases remaining between them. The germline gives CDR1 SNHLY, CDR2 FYNNEI. The CDR3 sequence is 14 residues long. The CDR3 DNA is TGTGCCAGCAGTGTTGTAGGAAACACCGGGGAGCTGTTTTTT. Its translation: CASSVVGNTGELFF.